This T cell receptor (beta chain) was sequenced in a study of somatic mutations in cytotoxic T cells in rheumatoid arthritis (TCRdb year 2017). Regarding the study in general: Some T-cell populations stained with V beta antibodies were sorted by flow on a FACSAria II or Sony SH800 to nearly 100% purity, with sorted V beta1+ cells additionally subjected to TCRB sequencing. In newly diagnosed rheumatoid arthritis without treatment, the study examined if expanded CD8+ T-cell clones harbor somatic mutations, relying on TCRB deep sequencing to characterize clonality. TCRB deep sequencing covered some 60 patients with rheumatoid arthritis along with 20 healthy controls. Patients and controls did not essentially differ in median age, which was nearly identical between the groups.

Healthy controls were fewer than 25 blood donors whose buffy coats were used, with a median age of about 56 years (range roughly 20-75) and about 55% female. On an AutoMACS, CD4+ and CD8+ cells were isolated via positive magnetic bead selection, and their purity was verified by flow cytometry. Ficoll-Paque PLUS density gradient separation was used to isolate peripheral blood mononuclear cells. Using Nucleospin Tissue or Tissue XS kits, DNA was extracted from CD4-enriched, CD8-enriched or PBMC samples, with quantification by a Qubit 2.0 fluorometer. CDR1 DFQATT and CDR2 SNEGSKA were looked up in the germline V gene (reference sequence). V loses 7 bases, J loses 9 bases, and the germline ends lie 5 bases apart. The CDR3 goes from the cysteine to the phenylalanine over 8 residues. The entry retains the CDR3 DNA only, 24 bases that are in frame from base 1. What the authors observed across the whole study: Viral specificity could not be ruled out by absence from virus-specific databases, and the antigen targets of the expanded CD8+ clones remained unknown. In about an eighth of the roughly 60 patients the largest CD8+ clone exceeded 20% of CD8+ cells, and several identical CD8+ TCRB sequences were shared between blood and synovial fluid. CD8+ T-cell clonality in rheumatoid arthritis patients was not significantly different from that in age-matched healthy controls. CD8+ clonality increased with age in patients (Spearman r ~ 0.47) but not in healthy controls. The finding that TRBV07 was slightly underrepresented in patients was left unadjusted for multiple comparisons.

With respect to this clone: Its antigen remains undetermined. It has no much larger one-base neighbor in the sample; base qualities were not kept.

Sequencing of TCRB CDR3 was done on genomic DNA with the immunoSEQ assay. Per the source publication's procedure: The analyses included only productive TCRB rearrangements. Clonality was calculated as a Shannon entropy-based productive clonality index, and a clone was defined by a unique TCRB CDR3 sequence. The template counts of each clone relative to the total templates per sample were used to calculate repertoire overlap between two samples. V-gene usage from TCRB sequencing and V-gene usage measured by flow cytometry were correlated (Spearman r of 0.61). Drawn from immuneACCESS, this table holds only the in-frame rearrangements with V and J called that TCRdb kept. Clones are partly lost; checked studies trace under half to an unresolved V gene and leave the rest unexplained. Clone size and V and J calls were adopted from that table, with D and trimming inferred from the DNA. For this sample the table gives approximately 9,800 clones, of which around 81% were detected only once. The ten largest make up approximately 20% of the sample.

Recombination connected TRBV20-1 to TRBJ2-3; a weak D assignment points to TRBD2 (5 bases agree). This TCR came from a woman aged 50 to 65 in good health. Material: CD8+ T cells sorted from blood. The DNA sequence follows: TGCAGTGGGAGGACGCAGTATTTT. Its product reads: CSGRTQYF.